The source of this T cell receptor beta chain is a study of spatial heterogeneity in lung cancer. From germline, CDR1 is SGHAT and CDR2 FQDESV (reference sequence). V lost 4 bases, J lost 5 bases, and 6 bases stayed unmatched. The CDR3 covers 14 residues. In its sample, this clonotype was seen many times. The study tagged each TCR cDNA molecule with a unique molecular identifier. TCRdb redid the calling of the 5' RACE reads with MiXCR, one entry per CDR3 protein. The sample has 90,000 to 95,000 distinct CDR3 sequences; 9.5% to 15% are singletons. Time point: sample taken at primary tumor resection. Material for sequencing was whole RNA from tumor, nontumor lung or frozen PBMC, left unsorted. Untreated early-stage non-small cell lung cancer patients, about 70 in total, were the donors.

The sequenced sample was PBMCs, obtained at surgery. This sequence was found in a male donor with early-stage non-small cell lung cancer. V gene TRBV11-1 combines with J gene TRBJ2-5, with 8 bases aligning to TRBD2. Here the CDR3 reads CASSSGGAWETQYF. CDR3 bases: TGTGCCAGCAGCTCCGGGGGGGCTTGGGAGACCCAGTACTTC.